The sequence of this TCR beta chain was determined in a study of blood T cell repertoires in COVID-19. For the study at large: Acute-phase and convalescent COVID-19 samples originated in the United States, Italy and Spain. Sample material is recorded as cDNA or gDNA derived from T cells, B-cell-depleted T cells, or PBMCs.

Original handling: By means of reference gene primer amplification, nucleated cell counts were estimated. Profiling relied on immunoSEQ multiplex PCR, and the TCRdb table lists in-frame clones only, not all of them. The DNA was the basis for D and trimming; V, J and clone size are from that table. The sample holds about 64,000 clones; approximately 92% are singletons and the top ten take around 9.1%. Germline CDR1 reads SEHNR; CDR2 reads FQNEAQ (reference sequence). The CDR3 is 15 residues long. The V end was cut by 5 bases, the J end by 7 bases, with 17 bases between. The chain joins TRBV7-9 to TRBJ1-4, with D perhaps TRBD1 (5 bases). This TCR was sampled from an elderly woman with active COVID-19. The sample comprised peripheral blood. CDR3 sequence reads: CASSPNTGGSEKLFF. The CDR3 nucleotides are TGTGCCAGCAGCCCGAATACGGGGGGGAGTGAAAAACTGTTTTTT.